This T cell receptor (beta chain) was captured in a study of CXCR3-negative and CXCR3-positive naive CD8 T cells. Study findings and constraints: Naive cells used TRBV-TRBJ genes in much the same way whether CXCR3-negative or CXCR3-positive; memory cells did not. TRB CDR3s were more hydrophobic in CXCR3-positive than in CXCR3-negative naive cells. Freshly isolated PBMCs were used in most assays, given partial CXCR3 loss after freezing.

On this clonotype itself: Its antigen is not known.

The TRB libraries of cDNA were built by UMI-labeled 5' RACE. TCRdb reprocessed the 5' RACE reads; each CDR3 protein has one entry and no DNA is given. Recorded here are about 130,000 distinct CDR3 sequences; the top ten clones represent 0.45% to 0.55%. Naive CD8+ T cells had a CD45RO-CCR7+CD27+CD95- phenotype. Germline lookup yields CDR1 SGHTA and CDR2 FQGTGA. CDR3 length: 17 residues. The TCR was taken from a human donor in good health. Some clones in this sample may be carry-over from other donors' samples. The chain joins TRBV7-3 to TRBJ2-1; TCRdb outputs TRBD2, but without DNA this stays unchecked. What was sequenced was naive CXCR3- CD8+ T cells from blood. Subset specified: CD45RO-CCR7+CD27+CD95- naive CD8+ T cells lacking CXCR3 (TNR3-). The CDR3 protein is CASSLLGGARSYNEQFF.